This entry describes one T cell receptor beta chain. About 1.8 micrograms of genomic DNA came from cryopreserved PBMCs for TCR beta libraries. These data come from a study of cytotoxic CD8 clonotypes in ibrutinib-treated CLL. Study as a whole: For this cohort, patients were approximately ten relapsed/refractory and around 15 treatment-naive, while fewer than 18 were IGHV unmutated. It was after a median about 11 months of treatment, range 6 to 36, that response samples were taken.

The intended depth for sequencing was 1 in 200,000 to 1 in 1 million T cells. Method: immunoSEQ multiplex PCR; TCRdb's copy keeps in-frame clones and lacks some. The sample consists of more than 110,000 clones, 60% to 85% of them appearing once. Germline V CDR1 and CDR2: LGHNA, YNFKEQ. Trimming shortened V by 5 bases and J by 0 bases, and 17 bases separated the two germline ends. The CDR3 spans 16 residues. The TCR comes from a human donor with chronic lymphocytic leukemia. Sequencing used PBMCs, obtained after 24 months of ibrutinib treatment. The rearrangement links TRBV4-2 to TRBJ2-7; TRBD1 might be the D (6 bases). The DNA of the CDR3 is TGTGCCAGCAGCGCTGGGGGACACTCGACCTCCTACGAGCAGTACTTC. Protein product: CASSAGGHSTSYEQYF.